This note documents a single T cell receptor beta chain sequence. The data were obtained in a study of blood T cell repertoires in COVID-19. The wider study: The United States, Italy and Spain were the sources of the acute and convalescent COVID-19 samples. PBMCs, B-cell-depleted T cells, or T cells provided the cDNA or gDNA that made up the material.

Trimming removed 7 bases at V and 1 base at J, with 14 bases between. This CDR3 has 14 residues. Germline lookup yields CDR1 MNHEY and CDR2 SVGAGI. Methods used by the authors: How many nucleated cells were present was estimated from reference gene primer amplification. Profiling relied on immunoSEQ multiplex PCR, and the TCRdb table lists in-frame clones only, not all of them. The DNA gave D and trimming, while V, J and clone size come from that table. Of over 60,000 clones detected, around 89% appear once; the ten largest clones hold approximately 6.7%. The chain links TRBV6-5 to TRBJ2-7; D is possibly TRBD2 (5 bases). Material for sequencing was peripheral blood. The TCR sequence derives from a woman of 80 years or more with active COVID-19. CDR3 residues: CASKSGSQSYEQYF. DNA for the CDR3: TGTGCCAGCAAGTCGGGATCCCAATCCTACGAGCAGTACTTC.